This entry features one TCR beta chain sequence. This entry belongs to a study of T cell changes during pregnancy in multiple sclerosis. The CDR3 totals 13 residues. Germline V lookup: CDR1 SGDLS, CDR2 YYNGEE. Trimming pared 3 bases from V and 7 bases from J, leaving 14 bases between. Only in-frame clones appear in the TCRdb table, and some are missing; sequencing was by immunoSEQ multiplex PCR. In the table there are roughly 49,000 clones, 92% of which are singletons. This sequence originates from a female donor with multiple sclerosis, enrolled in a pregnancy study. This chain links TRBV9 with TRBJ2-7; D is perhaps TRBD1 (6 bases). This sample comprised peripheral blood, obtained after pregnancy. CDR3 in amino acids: CASSAATTGEQYF. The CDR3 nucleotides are TGTGCCAGCAGCGCCGCGACGACAGGAGAGCAGTACTTC.